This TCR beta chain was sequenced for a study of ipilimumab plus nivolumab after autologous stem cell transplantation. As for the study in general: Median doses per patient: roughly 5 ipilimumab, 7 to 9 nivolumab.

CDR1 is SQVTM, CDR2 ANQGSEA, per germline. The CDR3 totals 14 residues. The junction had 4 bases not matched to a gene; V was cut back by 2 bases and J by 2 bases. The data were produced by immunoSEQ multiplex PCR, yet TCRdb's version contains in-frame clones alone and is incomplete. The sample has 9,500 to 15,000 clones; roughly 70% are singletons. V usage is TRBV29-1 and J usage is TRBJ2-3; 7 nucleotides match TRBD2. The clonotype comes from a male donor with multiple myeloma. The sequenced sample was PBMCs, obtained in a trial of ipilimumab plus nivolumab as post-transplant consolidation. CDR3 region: CSVEPSGITDTQYF. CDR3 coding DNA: TGCAGCGTTGAACCTAGCGGAATCACAGATACGCAGTATTTT.